This T cell receptor beta chain was observed in a study of immune evolution from preneoplasia to lung adenocarcinoma. Whole-study findings and limits: Top clone frequencies peaked in normal lung, apparently declining through invasive adenocarcinoma.

TCRdb's copy holds only in-frame clones and misses some; the assay was immunoSEQ multiplex PCR. The sample shows around 11,000 clones, about four fifths of them seen only once. About this clone: The antigen remains undetermined.

Patient tissue came from resections in Japan or China, 2014–2017. Each case's diagnosis was confirmed by two pathologists on H&E. This TCR was recovered from a person aged 65-85 years with lung adenocarcinoma. Sequencing was done on a sample of FFPE minimally invasive lung adenocarcinoma tissue.

The CDR3 DNA reads as TGTGCCAGCAGTAGGGGGGGTAGCAATCAGCCCCAGCATTTT. It yields the protein CASSRGGSNQPQHF. The chain links TRBV28 to TRBJ1-5; tentatively, D is TRBD1 (6 bases). The CDR3 is 14 amino acids. V lost 5 bases, J lost 0 bases, and 8 bases lay in between. CDR1 is MDHEN and CDR2 is SYDVKM in the germline V gene.